The TCR beta chain described here comes from a study of cytomegalovirus exposure and HLA in healthy donors. General study findings and limits: Among TCR sequences, most were rare, though some public TCRs appeared in many donors. A prior analysis recorded that most TCR beta V segments were productive about 87% or about 30% of the time. Both high specificity and high sensitivity reportedly marked the classifier's diagnosis of cytomegalovirus status.

60 Vbeta and 13 Jbeta primers were used in PCR. Clones were read by immunoSEQ multiplex PCR, and TCRdb kept only the in-frame ones, dropping some. The sample gives some 210,000 clones, roughly 81% of which show up once; approximately 2% is in the top ten. As to this clone: Its matching antigen is unknown.

CDR1 and CDR2 (germline): MNHNY, SVGAGI (reference sequence). The CDR3 covers 15 residues. V was cut by 0 bases and J by 4 bases, with 10 bases left in between. The rearrangement uses TRBV6-6 and TRBJ1-5; weak D call: TRBD1 (5 bases). Sequencing was done on a sample of PBMCs. The receptor comes from a woman between 25 and 40 years old in good health and CMV-seropositive. CDR3 DNA sequence: TGTGCCAGCAGTTACTCAGGGGTCCCTAATCAGCCCCAGCATTTT. It codes for CASSYSGVPNQPQHF.